This entry is about one T cell receptor beta chain. The data originate from a study of blood T cell repertoires in COVID-19. The CDR3 has 13 residues. Per the germline V gene, CDR1 is SGHTA and CDR2 is FQGNSA. V was pared by 1 base and J by 5 bases, with 8 bases between. Clones were sequenced by immunoSEQ multiplex PCR, and TCRdb holds only the in-frame ones, with some missing. The table shows around 200,000 clones, with about 89% occurring only once. This clonotype was obtained from a middle-aged man with acute or convalescent COVID-19. The chain recombines TRBV7-2 with TRBJ2-5; no reliable D call. Source material: peripheral blood. This chain's CDR3 is CASSLVLGETQYF. DNA for the CDR3: TGTGCCAGCAGCTTAGTACTGGGCGAGACCCAGTACTTC.